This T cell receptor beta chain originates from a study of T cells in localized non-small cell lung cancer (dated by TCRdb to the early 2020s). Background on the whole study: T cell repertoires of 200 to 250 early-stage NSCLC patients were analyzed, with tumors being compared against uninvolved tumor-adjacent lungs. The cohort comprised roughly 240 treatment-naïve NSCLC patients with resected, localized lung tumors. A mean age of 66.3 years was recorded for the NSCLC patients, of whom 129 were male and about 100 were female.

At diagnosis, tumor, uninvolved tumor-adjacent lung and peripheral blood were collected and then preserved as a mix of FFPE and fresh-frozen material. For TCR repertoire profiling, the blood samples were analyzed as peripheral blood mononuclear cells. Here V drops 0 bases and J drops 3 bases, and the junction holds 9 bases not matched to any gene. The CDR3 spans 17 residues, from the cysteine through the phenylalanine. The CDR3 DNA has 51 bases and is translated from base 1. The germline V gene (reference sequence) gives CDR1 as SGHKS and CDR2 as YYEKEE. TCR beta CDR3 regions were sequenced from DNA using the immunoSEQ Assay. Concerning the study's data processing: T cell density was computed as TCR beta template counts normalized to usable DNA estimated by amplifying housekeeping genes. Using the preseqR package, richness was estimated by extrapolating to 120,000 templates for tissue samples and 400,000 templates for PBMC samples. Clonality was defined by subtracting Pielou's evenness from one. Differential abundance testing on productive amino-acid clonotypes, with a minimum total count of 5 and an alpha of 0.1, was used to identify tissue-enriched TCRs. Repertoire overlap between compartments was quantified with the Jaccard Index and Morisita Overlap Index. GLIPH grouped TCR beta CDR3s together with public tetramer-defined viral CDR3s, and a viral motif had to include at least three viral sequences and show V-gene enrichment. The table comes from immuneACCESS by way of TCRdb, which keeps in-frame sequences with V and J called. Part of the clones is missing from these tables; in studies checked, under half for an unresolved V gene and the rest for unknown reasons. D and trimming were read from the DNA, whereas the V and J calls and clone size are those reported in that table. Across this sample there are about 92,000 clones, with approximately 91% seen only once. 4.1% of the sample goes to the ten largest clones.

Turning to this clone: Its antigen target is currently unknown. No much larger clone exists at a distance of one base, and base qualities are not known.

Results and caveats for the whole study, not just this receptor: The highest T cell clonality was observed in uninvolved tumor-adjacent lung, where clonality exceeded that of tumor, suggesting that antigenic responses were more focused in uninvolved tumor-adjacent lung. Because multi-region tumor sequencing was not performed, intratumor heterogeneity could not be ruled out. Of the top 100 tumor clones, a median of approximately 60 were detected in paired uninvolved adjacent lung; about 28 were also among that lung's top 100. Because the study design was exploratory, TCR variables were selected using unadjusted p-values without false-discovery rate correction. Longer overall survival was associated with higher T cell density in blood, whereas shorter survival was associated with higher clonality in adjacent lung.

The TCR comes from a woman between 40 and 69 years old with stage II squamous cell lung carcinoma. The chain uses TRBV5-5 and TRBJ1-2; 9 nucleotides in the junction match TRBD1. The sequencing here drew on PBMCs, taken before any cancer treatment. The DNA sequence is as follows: TGTGCCAGCAGCTTGGTGGGGAGGGGACAGGGCGACTATGGCTACACCTTC. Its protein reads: CASSLVGRGQGDYGYTF.